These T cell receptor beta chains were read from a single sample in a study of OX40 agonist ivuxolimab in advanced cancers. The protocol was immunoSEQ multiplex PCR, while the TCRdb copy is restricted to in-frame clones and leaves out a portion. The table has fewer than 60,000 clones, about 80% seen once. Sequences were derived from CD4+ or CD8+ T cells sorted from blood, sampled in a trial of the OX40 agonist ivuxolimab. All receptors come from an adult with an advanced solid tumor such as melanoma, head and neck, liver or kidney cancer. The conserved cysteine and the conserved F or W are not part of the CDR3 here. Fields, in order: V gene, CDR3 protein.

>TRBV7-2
ASSLWGQGITEAF
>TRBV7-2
ASNKAGAYEQY
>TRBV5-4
ASRARLAKETQY
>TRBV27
ASSANQIYGYT
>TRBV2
ASSWTGKGDGYT
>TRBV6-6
ASSPPTGAGQY
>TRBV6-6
ASSYGKMQGYYGYT
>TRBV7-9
ASSLGWTGEETQY
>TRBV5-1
ASSPGLAYEQY
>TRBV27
ASNPHGNTEAF
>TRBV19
ASRRGENQPQH
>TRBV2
ASSDRDNYGYT
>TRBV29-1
SAGTGGGYT
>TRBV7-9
ASSYGQGARYEQY
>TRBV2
ASSEWQGGEAF
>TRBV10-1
ASSESFNTGELF
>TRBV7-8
ASSPTSFRRTTNTGELF
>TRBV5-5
ASSLGDAGRTQQY
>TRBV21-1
ASSKSLGDRRKGTEAF
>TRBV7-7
ASSLDTGTSGRDEQF